This T cell receptor (beta chain) was recovered during a study of a mutant IDH1 vaccine in newly diagnosed glioma (dated by TCRdb to about 2021). A note on the overall study: Vaccination was initiated 4-6 weeks after radiotherapy alone, or concurrently with temozolomide cycles in the chemotherapy-containing groups. Of the 25 to 40 patients who were treated, approximately 60% were male and 37.5% were female, and the mean age was about 37 years. Before enrollment, patients had received standard therapy of radiotherapy alone, temozolomide alone, or radiochemotherapy with temozolomide; most received the combination. The week-35 safety follow-up took place at visit V12, and the week-47 end of study took place at visit V13. Longitudinal TCRB deep sequencing was done for 25 to 30 treated patients, wherever samples were available for exploratory analyses. Peripheral blood samples were drawn at six visits, namely V03 (baseline), V05, V07, V10, V12 and V13.

Details on this clone: Its antigen remains unidentified. Base qualities are not at hand, and no much larger clone is one base apart.

The germline V gene (reference sequence) sets CDR1 to MNHNY and CDR2 to SVGAGI. Including cysteine and phenylalanine, the CDR3 has 15 amino acids. Only the CDR3 part of the read is kept: 45 bases, read in frame from the first base. V has 2 bases trimmed and J has 8 bases trimmed; junction bases matching no gene number 10. Study-wide findings and limitations: Immune responses induced by the vaccine were seen in over 80% of patients across multiple MHC alleles. The authors stated that sample limitations prevented analyses of patient blood samples from being reproduced. Availability determined which PBMC samples were chosen for TCRB deep sequencing. Pseudoprogression appeared unrelated to alterations in the top peripheral T cell clonotypes detected by TCRB sequencing.

The time point label corresponds to: week 47, end of study. Every vaccine dose consisted of 300 ug of a 20-mer mutant IDH1 peptide in Montanide, administered subcutaneously together with topical imiquimod. Patients were given eight vaccinations, in weeks 1, 3, 5, 7, 11, 15, 19 and 23, which matched visits V03 through V10. All donors had newly diagnosed IDH1-mutant astrocytomas of WHO grade 3 or 4 that showed loss of nuclear ATRX. The samples were drawn from NOA16, a multicentre, single-arm, open-label phase I trial in Germany that tested a mutant IDH1 peptide vaccine in humans for the first time. Genomic DNA for TCRB sequencing was isolated from EDTA blood with the DNeasy Blood and Tissue Kit. Library prep was done by the immunoSEQ multiplex PCR assay. Rearranged TCR beta chain sequences were amplified with the hsTCRB Kit following the manufacturer's protocol. An Illumina MiSeq was used to sequence the TCRB libraries. In the authors' own workflow: The proprietary platform of the kit vendor was used for demultiplexing, trimming and gene mapping. TCRdb mirrors the immuneACCESS table, restricted to in-frame sequences. Some clones are absent from its copies; in checked studies, under half trace to an unresolved V gene, and the reason for the others is unknown. V and J calls and clone size are those listed in that table; D and trimming were worked out from the DNA. This sample gives tens of thousands of clones in total; over 70% of them show up just once. Together, the top ten hold around 5% of the sample.

The material sequenced was PBMCs, taken from a glioma patient whose treatment included an IDH1 peptide vaccine. The TCR sequence derives from a man between 50 and 59 years old with glioma. The chain is encoded by TRBV6-6 joined to TRBJ1-2, and 8 bases in between align with TRBD1. For the CDR3, the sequence is CASSYHTGQGVGYTF. The nucleotide sequence reads TGTGCCAGCAGTTACCACACCGGACAGGGAGTAGGCTACACCTTC.